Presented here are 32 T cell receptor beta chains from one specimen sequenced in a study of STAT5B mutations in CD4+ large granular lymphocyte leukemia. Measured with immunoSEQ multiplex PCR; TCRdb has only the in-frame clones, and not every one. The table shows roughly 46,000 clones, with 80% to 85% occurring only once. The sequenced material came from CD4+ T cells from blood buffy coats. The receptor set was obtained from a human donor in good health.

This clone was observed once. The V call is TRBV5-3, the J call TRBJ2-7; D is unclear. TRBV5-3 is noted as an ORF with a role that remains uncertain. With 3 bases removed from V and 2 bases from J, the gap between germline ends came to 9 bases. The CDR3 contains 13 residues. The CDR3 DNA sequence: TGTGCCAGAAGCTGTGAAAGACCCTACGAGCAGTACTTC. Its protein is CARSCERPYEQYF.

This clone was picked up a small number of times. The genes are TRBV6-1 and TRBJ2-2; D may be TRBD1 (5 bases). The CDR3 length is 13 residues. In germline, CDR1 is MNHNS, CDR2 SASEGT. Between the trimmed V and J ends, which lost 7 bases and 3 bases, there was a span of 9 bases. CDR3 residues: CASNFRDTGELFF. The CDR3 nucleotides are TGTGCCAGCAATTTCAGGGACACCGGGGAGCTGTTTTTT.

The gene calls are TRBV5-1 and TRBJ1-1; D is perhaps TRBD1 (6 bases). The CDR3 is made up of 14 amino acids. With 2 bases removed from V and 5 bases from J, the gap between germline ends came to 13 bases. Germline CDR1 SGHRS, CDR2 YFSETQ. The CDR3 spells CASSFGRGETEAFF. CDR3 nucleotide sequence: TGCGCCAGCAGCTTCGGCAGGGGAGAGACTGAAGCTTTCTTT.

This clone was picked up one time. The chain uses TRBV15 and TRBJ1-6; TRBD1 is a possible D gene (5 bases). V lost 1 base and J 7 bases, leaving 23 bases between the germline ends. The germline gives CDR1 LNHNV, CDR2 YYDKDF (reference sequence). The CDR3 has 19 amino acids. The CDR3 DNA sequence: TGTGCCACCAGCAGAGTTAAAGGGCCAGGGTCCTCCTTAAATTCACCCCTCCACTTT. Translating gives CATSRVKGPGSSLNSPLHF.

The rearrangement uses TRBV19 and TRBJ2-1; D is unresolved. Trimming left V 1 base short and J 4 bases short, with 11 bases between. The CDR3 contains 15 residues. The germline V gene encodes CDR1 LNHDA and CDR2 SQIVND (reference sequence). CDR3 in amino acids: CASSIGSGPYNEQFF. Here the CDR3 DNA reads TGTGCCAGTAGTATAGGGTCCGGACCTTACAATGAGCAGTTCTTC.

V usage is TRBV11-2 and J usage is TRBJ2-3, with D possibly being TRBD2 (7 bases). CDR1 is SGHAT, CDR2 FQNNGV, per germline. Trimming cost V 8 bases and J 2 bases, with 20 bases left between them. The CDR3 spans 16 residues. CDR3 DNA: TGTGCCAGCCCGGAGGGGGGGCAGTCAGCCACAGATACGCAGTATTTT. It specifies CASPEGGQSATDTQYF.

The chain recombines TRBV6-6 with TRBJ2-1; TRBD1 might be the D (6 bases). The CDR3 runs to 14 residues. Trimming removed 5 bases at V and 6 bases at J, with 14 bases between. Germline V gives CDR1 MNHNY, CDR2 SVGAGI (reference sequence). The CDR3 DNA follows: TGTGCCAGCAGTCACCTAACCAGGGGCAATGAGCAGTTCTTC. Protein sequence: CASSHLTRGNEQFF.

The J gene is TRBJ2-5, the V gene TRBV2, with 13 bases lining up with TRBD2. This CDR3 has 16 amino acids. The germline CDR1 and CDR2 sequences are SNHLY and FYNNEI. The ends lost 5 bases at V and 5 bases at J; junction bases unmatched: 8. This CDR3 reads CASSSTTSGGRETQYF. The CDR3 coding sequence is TGTGCCAGCAGTTCAACGACTAGCGGGGGGAGGGAGACCCAGTACTTC.

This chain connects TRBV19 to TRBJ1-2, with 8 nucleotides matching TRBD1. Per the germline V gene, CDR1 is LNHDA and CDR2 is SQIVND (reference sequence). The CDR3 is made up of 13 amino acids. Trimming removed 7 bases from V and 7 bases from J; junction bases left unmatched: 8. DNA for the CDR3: TGTGCCAGTACCGCCAGGGGGCAGGGTGGCTACACCTTC. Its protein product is CASTARGQGGYTF. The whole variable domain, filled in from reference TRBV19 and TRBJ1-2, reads DGGITQSPKYLFRKEGQNVTLSCEQNLNHDAMYWYRQDPGQGLRLIYYSQIVNDFQKGDIAEGYSVSREKKESFPLTVTSAQKNPTAFYLCASTARGQGGYTFGSGTRLTVV.

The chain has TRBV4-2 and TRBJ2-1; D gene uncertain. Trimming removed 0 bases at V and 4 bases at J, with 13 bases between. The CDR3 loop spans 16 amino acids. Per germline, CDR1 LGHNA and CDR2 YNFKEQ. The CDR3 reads CASSQDPGRLYNEQFF. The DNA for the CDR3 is TGTGCCAGCAGCCAAGATCCAGGACGTCTGTACAATGAGCAGTTCTTC.

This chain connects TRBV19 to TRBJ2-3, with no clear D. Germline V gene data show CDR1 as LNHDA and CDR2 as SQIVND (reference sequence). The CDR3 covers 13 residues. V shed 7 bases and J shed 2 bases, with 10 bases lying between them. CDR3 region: CASNFADTDTQYF. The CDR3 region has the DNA TGTGCCAGTAATTTCGCAGACACAGATACGCAGTATTTT.

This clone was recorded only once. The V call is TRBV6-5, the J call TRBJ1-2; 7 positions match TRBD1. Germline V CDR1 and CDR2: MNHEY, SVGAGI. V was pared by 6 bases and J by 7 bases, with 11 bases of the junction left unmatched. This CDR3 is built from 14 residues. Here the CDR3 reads CASRTIDRVFGYTF. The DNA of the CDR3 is TGTGCCAGCAGGACTATAGACAGGGTTTTTGGCTACACCTTC.

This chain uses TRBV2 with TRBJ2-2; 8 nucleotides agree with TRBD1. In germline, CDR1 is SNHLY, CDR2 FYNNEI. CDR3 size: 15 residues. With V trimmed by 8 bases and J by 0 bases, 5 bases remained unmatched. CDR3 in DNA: TGTGCCAGCCGCCGGACAGGGTCGAACACCGGGGAGCTGTTTTTT. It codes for CASRRTGSNTGELFF.

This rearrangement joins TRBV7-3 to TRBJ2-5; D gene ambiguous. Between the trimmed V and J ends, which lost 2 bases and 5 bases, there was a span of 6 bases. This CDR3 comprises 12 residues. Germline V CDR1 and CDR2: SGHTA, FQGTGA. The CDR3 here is CASSLGLETQYF. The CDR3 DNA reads TGTGCCAGCAGCTTAGGTCTGGAGACCCAGTACTTC.

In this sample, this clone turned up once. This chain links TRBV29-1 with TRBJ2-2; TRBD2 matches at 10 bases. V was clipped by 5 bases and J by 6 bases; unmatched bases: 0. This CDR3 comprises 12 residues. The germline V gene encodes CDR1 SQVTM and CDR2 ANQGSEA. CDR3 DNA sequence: TGCAGCGTTAGCGGGAGGGCCGGGGAGCTGTTTTTT. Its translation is CSVSGRAGELFF.

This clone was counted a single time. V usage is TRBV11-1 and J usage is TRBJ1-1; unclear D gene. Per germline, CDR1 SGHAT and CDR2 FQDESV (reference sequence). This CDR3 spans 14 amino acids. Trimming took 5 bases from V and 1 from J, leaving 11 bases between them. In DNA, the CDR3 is TGTGCCAGCAGCGTAGATGAGGGGAACACTGAAGCTTTCTTT. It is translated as CASSVDEGNTEAFF. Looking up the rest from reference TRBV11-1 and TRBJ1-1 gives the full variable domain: EAEVAQSPRYKITEKSQAVAFWCDPISGHATLYWYRQILGQGPELLVQFQDESVVDDSQLPKDRFSAERLKGVDSTLKIQPAELGDSAMYLCASSVDEGNTEAFFGQGTRLTVV.

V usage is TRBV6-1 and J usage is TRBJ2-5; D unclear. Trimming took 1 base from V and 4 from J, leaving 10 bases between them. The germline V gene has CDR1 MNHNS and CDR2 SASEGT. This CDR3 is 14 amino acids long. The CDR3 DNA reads TGTGCCAGCAGTGAAGGCCCCGGCGGAGAGACCCAGTACTTC. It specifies CASSEGPGGETQYF.

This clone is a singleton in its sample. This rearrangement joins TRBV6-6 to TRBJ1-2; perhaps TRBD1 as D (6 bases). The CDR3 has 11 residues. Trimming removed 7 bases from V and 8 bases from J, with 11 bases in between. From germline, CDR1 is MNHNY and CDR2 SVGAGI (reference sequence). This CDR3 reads CASTQGSGYTF. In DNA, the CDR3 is TGTGCCAGCACACAGGGTAGCGGCTACACCTTC.

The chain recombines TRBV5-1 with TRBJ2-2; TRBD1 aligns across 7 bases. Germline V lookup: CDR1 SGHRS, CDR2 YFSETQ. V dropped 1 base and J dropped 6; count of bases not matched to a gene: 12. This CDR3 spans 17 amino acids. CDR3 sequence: CASSLSYQGDGAGELFF. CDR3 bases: TGCGCCAGCAGCTTGAGTTATCAGGGGGACGGGGCCGGGGAGCTGTTTTTT.

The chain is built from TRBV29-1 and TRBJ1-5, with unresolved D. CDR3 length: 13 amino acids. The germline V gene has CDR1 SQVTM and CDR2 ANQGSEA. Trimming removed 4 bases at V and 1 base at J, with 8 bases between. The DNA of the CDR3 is TGCAGCGTTGCGGGATCGAGCAATCAGCCCCAGCATTTT. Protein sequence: CSVAGSSNQPQHF.

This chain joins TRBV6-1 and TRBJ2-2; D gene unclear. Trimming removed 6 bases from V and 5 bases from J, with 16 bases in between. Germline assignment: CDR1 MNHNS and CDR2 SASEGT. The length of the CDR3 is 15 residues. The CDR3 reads CASSYHGQMTGELFF. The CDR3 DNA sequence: TGTGCCAGCAGCTACCATGGCCAGATGACCGGGGAGCTGTTTTTT.

The CDR3 here is CASSIARQGAYGYTF. In nucleotides, the CDR3 is TGTGCCAGTAGTATTGCGCGACAGGGGGCCTATGGCTACACCTTC. The J gene is TRBJ1-2, the V gene TRBV19; 10 nucleotides align to TRBD1. Germline assignment: CDR1 LNHDA and CDR2 SQIVND (reference sequence). This CDR3 has 15 amino acids. V shed 3 bases, J shed 4 bases, and the junction held 5 bases outside the gene matches.

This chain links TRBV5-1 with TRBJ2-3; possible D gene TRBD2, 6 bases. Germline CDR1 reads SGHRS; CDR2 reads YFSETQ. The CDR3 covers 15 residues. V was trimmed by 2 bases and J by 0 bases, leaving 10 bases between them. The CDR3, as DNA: TGCGCCAGCAGCTTTCTAGCGCCCAGCACAGATACGCAGTATTTT. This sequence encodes CASSFLAPSTDTQYF.

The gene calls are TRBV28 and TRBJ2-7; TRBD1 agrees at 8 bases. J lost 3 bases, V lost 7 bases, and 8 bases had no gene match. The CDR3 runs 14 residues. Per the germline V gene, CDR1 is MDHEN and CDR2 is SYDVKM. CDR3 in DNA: TGTGCCAGCACCTTGACAGGGGCCCGCTACGAGCAGTACTTC. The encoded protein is CASTLTGARYEQYF.

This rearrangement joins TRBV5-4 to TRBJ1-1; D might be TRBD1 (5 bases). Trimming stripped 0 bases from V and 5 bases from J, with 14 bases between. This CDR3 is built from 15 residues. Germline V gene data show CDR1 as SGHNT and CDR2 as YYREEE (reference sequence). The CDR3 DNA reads TGTGCCAGCAGCTTGGGGGGCACTGGGCGAACTGAAGCTTTCTTT. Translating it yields CASSLGGTGRTEAFF. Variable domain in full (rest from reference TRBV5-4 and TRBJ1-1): ETGVTQSPTHLIKTRGQQVTLRCSSQSGHNTVSWYQQALGQGPQFIFQYYREEENGRGNFPPRFSGLQFPNYSSELNVNALELDDSALYLCASSLGGTGRTEAFFGQGTRLTVV.

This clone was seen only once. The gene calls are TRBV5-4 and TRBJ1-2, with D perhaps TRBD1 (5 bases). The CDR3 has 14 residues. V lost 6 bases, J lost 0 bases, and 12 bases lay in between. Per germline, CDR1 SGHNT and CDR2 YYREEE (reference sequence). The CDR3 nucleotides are TGTGCCAGCAACGGGGACCGAGCTAACTATGGCTACACCTTC. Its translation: CASNGDRANYGYTF.

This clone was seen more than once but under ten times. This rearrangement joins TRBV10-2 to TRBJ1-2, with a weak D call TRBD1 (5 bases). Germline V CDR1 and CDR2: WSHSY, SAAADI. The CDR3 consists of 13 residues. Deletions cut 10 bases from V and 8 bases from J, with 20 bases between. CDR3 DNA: TGCGCCACGGAACGGCTCAGGGATCACGGCTACACCTTC. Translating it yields CATERLRDHGYTF.

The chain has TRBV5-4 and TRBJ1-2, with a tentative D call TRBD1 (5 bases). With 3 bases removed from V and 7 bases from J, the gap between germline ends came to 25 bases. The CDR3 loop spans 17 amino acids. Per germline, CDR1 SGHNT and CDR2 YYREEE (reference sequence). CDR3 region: CASSSTGTLGQLGGYTF. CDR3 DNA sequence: TGTGCCAGCAGCTCTACGGGGACTTTGGGTCAATTGGGTGGCTACACCTTC.

Written as DNA, the CDR3 is TGTGCCAGCAGCCCCGGACCCATGAACACTGAAGCTTTCTTT. It is translated as CASSPGPMNTEAFF. V gene TRBV7-3 combines with J gene TRBJ1-1; D unresolved. The ends were cut back, 5 bases at V and 0 bases at J, with 10 bases in the middle. Germline lookup yields CDR1 SGHTA and CDR2 FQGTGA. The CDR3 spans 14 residues.

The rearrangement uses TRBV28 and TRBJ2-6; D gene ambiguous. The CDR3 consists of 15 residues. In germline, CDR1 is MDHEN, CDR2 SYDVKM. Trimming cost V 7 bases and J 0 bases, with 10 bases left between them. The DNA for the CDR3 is TGTGCCAGCACCGCACGGAGCTCTGGGGCCAACGTCCTGACTTTC. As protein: CASTARSSGANVLTF.

In nucleotides, the CDR3 is TGCGCCAGCAGCTTGACAGGGGGGCCTCTCTCCTACGAGCAGTACTTC. Its translation: CASSLTGGPLSYEQYF. V gene TRBV5-1 combines with J gene TRBJ2-7, with TRBD1 matching 8 bases. The V and J ends lost 1 base and 0 bases, in that order; junction bases with no gene match: 6. CDR1 and CDR2 (germline): SGHRS, YFSETQ. This CDR3 is built from 16 residues.

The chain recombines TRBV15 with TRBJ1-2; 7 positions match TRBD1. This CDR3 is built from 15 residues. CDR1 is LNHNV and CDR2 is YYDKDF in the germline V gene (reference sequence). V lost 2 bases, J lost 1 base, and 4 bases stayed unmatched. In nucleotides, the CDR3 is TGTGCCACCAGCAGAAACAGGGGCCTTAACTATGGCTACACCTTC. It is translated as CATSRNRGLNYGYTF.